This TCR beta chain was recovered during a study of Ad26.COV2.S vaccination and SARS-CoV-2 variants. Notes on the study in general: It was reported that spike-specific CD8+ and CD4+ T cell responses were substantially broad after vaccination.

The treatment here: over 15 received Ad26.COV2.S at low or high dose, single or two shots; 5 received placebo; per-sample allocation not given. Sampling was performed 63 days after the first vaccine or placebo injection. The donor's status was that of an adult aged 18-55 years in Boston. With regard to this clone: What it binds is unknown.

Trimming cost V 2 bases and J 5 bases, with 10 bases left between them. The CDR3 loop spans 13 amino acids. The germline V gene has CDR1 SGHDT and CDR2 YYEEEE. Repertoires were generated with immunoSEQ multiplex PCR, while TCRdb's copy carries only in-frame clones and drops some. Of hundreds of thousands of clones listed, about 89% are singletons. The starting material was peripheral blood, obtained in a trial of Ad26.COV2.S vaccine versus placebo. This receptor was obtained from a person between 18 and 65 years old who received the Ad26.COV2.S COVID-19 vaccine or a placebo. The chain is built from TRBV5-6 and TRBJ1-2; D is perhaps TRBD1 (6 bases). CDR3 sequence reads: CASSLQGLYGYTF. As DNA, the CDR3 is TGTGCCAGCAGCTTACAGGGCCTTTATGGCTACACCTTC.